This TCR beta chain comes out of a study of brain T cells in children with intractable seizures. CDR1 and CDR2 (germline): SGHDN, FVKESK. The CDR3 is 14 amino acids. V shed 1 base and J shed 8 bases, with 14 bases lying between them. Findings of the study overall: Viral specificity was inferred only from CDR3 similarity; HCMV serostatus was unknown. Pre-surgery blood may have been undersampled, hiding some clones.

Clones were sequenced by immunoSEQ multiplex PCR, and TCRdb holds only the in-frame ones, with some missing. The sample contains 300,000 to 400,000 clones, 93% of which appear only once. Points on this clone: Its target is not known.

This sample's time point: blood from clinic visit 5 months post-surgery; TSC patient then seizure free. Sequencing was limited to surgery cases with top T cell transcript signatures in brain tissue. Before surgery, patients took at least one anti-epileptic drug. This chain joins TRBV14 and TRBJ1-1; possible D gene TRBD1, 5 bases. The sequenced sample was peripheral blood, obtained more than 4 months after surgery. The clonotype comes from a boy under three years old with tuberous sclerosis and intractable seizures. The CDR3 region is CASSQGRRGEEAFF. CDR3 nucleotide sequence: TGTGCCAGCAGCCAAGGAAGAAGGGGCGAGGAAGCTTTCTTT.